This entry is about one T cell receptor (beta chain). The PCR used 60 Vbeta and 13 Jbeta primers. The data were produced by immunoSEQ multiplex PCR, yet TCRdb's version contains in-frame clones alone and is incomplete. The data hold under 200,000 clones, with 55% to 70% observed a single time. The data derive from a study of cytomegalovirus exposure and HLA in healthy donors. The V segment lost 6 bases and the J segment 5 bases; nucleotides outside the gene matches: 8. Germline CDR1 is SGHTA and CDR2 is FQGNSA. The CDR3 contains 15 residues. This TCR was recovered from a woman in her forties in good health and CMV-seropositive. This sequence joins TRBV7-2 and TRBJ2-2; 8 positions match TRBD1. The sequencing sample was made of PBMCs. In nucleotides, the CDR3 is TGTGCCAGCAGTAGGAGAGACAGGGGTACCGGGGAGCTGTTTTTT. This codes for CASSRRDRGTGELFF. Full variable domain (remainder filled in from reference TRBV7-2 and TRBJ2-2): GAGVSQSPSNKVTEKGKDVELRCDPISGHTALYWYRQSLGQGLEFLIYFQGNSAPDKSGLPSDRFSAERTGGSVSTLTIQRTQQEDSAVYLCASSRRDRGTGELFFGEGSRLTVL.